This T cell receptor beta chain originates from a study of T-cell memory formation after mild COVID-19. Study information: TCR clustering was largely donor specific.

Study findings and constraints: Pre-infection memory held some responding clones, suggesting pre-existing cross-reactive T cells responded. CD4/CD8 balance characterized clones contracting day 15 to 85, and CD4+ skew characterized later expanders. Chiefly within CM and EM were the contracting CD4+ clones; CD8+ ones were within EMRA.

TCRdb re-called the 5' RACE reads through MiXCR, storing one row per CDR3 protein. The data show about 320,000 distinct CDR3 sequences, 13% to 15% seen once. V gave up 1 base and J gave up 7 bases, with 11 bases separating them. The CDR3 totals 14 residues. Looked up from germline, CDR1 is LNHNV and CDR2 is YYDKDF (reference sequence). In regard to this clonotype: What it binds is unknown.

Sequencing was done on a sample of PBMCs or a T cell subset sorted from them (not recorded which). The TCR comes from a young man who had mild COVID-19 (a few samples of this study predate the infection). Cell type and time point are not known. The chain is built from TRBV15 and TRBJ1-5; no firm D call. CDR3 sequence reads: CATSRAGGRQPQHF. For the CDR3, the DNA is TGTGCCACCAGCAGAGCGGGAGGGAGGCAGCCCCAGCATTTT.